The rows below give T cell receptor beta chains drawn from one sample of a study of CD8+ T cells in alopecia areata. Here immunoSEQ multiplex PCR was the method, and the copy in TCRdb shows in-frame clones only, minus some. The sample has some 120,000 clones, about 57% seen once; the top ten hold 4.5%. The sequenced sample was CD4+ T cells sorted from blood, obtained at week 0. Receptors were obtained from a human donor with alopecia areata. The CDR3 runs from the conserved cysteine through the conserved F or W. D genes are given only for firm matches. Clone size appears in some rows only: once, few, many, or a class for an expanded clone.

J,D,V,size,CDR3,DNA
TRBJ2-3,-,TRBV6-1,-,CASSEARGTDTQYF,TGTGCCAGCAGTGAAGCGCGGGGAACAGATACGCAGTATTTT
TRBJ2-5,-,TRBV7-9,-,CASTDRETQYF,TGTGCCAGCACCGACCGGGAGACCCAGTACTTC
TRBJ2-3,-,TRBV5-1,-,CASSTRQNTDTQYF,TGCGCCAGCAGCACCCGACAGAACACAGATACGCAGTATTTT
TRBJ2-1,TRBD2,TRBV4-1,few,CASSQAGGPLGANEQFF,TGCGCCAGCAGCCAAGCGGGAGGGCCTCTCGGTGCCAATGAGCAGTTCTTC
TRBJ1-1,-,TRBV7-3,-,CASSLRQGTEAFF,TGTGCCAGCAGCTTAAGGCAGGGAACTGAAGCTTTCTTT
TRBJ2-3,-,TRBV7-2,-,CASSLDAGTDTQYF,TGTGCCAGCAGCTTAGACGCGGGCACAGATACGCAGTATTTT
TRBJ2-1,TRBD1,TRBV6-1,-,CASSEPPGQGRSEQFF,TGTGCCAGCAGTGAACCGCCGGGACAGGGGCGAAGTGAGCAGTTCTTC
TRBJ2-2,-,TRBV5-1,-,CASSSAPPGELFF,TGCGCCAGCAGCTCCGCCCCCCCCGGGGAGCTGTTTTTT
TRBJ2-2,-,TRBV5-4,-,CASSSITGELFF,TGTGCCAGCAGCTCCATAACCGGGGAGCTGTTTTTT
TRBJ1-2,-,TRBV5-6,few,CASILKAGAYGYTF,TGTGCCAGCATCCTTAAGGCAGGGGCCTATGGCTACACCTTC
TRBJ2-7,-,TRBV7-2,-,CASSSARPYEQYF,TGTGCCAGCAGCTCCGCTCGACCCTACGAGCAGTACTTC
TRBJ2-7,TRBD1,TRBV7-9,-,CASSDRDSRYEQYF,TGTGCCAGCAGCGATAGGGACAGCCGCTACGAGCAGTACTTC
TRBJ1-4,-,TRBV4-2,-,CASSQNRASNEKLFF,TGTGCCAGCAGCCAAAACAGGGCCTCTAATGAAAAACTGTTTTTT